The sequence of this TCR beta chain was determined in a study of cytomegalovirus exposure and HLA in healthy donors. Across the study: One earlier analysis, a look at 150 million to 200 million T cells, found fewer than 140 million unique TCR beta sequences. Study-level findings and limits: In a later analysis, CMV-associated beta chains were mostly HLA-associated, it appeared. Most subjects' HLA-A and HLA-B alleles were reportedly predicted from TCR beta sequences. Researchers reported that three CMV-associated chains were confirmed in vitro as CMV antigen-specific.

In the PCR, 60 Vbeta and 13 Jbeta primers were used. The data were produced by immunoSEQ multiplex PCR, yet TCRdb's version contains in-frame clones alone and is incomplete. The sample carries roughly 150,000 clones, 80% to 90% recorded once. With regard to this clone: What it binds is not known.

This receptor was obtained from a woman between 18 and 29 years old in good health and CMV-seronegative. Sample: PBMCs.

This chain's CDR3 is CASKRRAGNADTQYF. The CDR3, as DNA: TGTGCCAGCAAGCGAAGGGCAGGGAATGCAGATACGCAGTATTTT. V usage is TRBV2 and J usage is TRBJ2-3, with a possible D match to TRBD1 (5 bases). Trimming took 7 bases from V and 4 from J, leaving 18 bases between them. CDR3 length: 15 amino acids. CDR1 is SNHLY, CDR2 FYNNEI, per germline.